This T cell receptor (beta chain) was sequenced for a study of blood T cells in healthy people across ages. Alongside a J-beta primer mix, a sample-barcoded 5' primer served in a second PCR lasting roughly 6 to 12 cycles. The yield of each sample was at least 2.5 million CDR3-containing paired-end reads. One entry per CDR3 protein, called by TCRdb with MiXCR from the 5' RACE reads. The repertoire consists of about 1 million distinct CDR3 sequences, with around 45% occurring once and the leading ten covering over 15%. This clonotype appeared many times. With each sample, at least 6 micrograms of total RNA were extracted. This CDR3 has 15 amino acids. The germline V gene has CDR1 SEHNR and CDR2 FQNEAQ (reference sequence). V was pared by 4 bases and J by 4 bases, with 15 bases between.

V is TRBV7-9 and J is TRBJ2-3; D is possibly TRBD2 (5 bases). The specimen was blood. This TCR was sampled from a woman aged 60-75 years in good health. CDR3 sequence reads: CASSSTEEEADTQYF. In DNA form, the CDR3 reads TGTGCCAGCAGCTCTACAGAAGAGGAGGCAGATACGCAGTATTTT. The entire variable domain, with the rest obtained from reference TRBV7-9 and TRBJ2-3, is as follows: DTGVSQNPRHKITKRGQNVTFRCDPISEHNRLYWYRQTLGQGPEFLTYFQNEAQLEKSRLLSDRFSAERPKGSFSTLEIQRTEQGDSAMYLCASSSTEEEADTQYFGPGTRLTVL.